These 21 T cell receptor beta chains were sequenced from one sample in a study of blood T cell repertoires in COVID-19. Assay: immunoSEQ multiplex PCR; the TCRdb copy retains only in-frame clones and omits some. The data contain 40,000 to 60,000 clones, approximately 82% of them singletons. Sample: peripheral blood. The origin of the receptors is a human donor in a cohort sampled during active COVID-19.

The chain couples TRBV6-2 or TRBV6-3 to TRBJ1-1; no clear D gene. V shed 1 base and J shed 4 bases, with 4 bases lying between them. This CDR3 region has 12 residues. Germline-derived CDR1 and CDR2 are MNHEY and SVGEGT. CDR3 residues: CASSYWATEAFF. DNA for the CDR3: TGTGCCAGCAGTTACTGGGCCACTGAAGCTTTCTTT.

The gene calls are TRBV15 and TRBJ2-5; D uncertain. Per the germline V gene, CDR1 is LNHNV and CDR2 is YYDKDF (reference sequence). This CDR3 spans 14 amino acids. V was shortened by 0 bases and J by 5 bases, with 10 bases between the two germline ends. This chain's CDR3 is CATSRDQVGETQYF. The CDR3 nucleotides are TGTGCCACCAGCAGAGATCAGGTGGGCGAGACCCAGTACTTC.

This clone was recorded a few times. V and J are TRBV30 and TRBJ2-1, with D unclear. From germline, CDR1 is GTSNPN and CDR2 SVGIG (reference sequence). Trimming left V 5 bases short and J 7 bases short, with 9 bases between. This CDR3 has 11 amino acids. The CDR3 DNA follows: TGTGCCTGGGCTATCAAGAATGAGCAGTTCTTC. Translated: CAWAIKNEQFF.

J is TRBJ2-3 and V is TRBV5-4; tentative D call: TRBD2 (5 bases). This CDR3 spans 15 amino acids. From germline, CDR1 is SGHNT and CDR2 YYREEE (reference sequence). Trimming shortened V by 4 bases and J by 4 bases, and 16 bases separated the two germline ends. The CDR3, as DNA: TGTGCCAGCAGCCCCCCTAAAGGAGGTTCAGATACGCAGTATTTT. Translating gives CASSPPKGGSDTQYF.

DNA of the CDR3: TGTGCCAGCAGCGTACAGGGTTTCCAAGAGACCCAGTACTTC. This encodes CASSVQGFQETQYF. The gene calls are TRBV5-6 and TRBJ2-5; tentative D call: TRBD1 (6 bases). V was cut by 4 bases and J by 1 base, with 11 bases left in between. The CDR3 is 14 residues long. Germline values: CDR1 SGHDT, CDR2 YYEEEE.

This chain uses TRBV18 with TRBJ2-1; 10 positions agree with TRBD2. The CDR3 spans 13 residues. The germline CDR1 and CDR2 sequences are KGHSH and LQKENI. The V segment lost 6 bases and the J segment 8 bases; nucleotides outside the gene matches: 4. The CDR3 coding sequence is TGTGCCAGCTCCCTAGCGGGAGAAGATGAGCAGTTCTTC. Encoded protein: CASSLAGEDEQFF.

The chain is built from TRBV6-1 and TRBJ1-4; D perhaps matches TRBD1 (6 bases). Trimming cost V 6 bases and J 2 bases, with 10 bases left between them. Germline V lookup: CDR1 MNHNS, CDR2 SASEGT. The CDR3 contains 14 residues. Written as DNA, the CDR3 is TGTGCCAGCAGCTCAGGGGCTACTAATGAAAAACTGTTTTTT. Protein product: CASSSGATNEKLFF.

The CDR3 DNA follows: TGTGCCAGCTCACCACCTCAGCTAGTAAATGAAAAACTGTTTTTT. Translating gives CASSPPQLVNEKLFF. The V and J genes are TRBV18 and TRBJ1-4, with no clear D. Germline values: CDR1 KGHSH, CDR2 LQKENI. The CDR3 length is 15 residues. V was pared by 0 bases and J by 5 bases, with 10 bases between.

In nucleotides, the CDR3 is TGCGCCAGCAGCCAAGGGCAGAACACAGATACGCAGTATTTT. Its protein product is CASSQGQNTDTQYF. V and J are TRBV4-3 and TRBJ2-3; D not certain. The V and J ends lost 1 base and 2 bases respectively, with 7 bases between them. In germline, CDR1 is LGHNA, CDR2 YSLEER. The length of the CDR3 is 14 residues.

This chain links TRBV9 with TRBJ2-5; TRBD1 aligns across 12 bases. The junction had 10 bases not matched to a gene; V was cut back by 6 bases and J by 4 bases. CDR3 length: 16 residues. Per the germline V gene, CDR1 is SGDLS and CDR2 is YYNGEE. This CDR3 reads CASTGTGTGGGETQYF. Here the CDR3 DNA reads TGTGCCAGCACCGGAACCGGGACAGGGGGCGGAGAGACCCAGTACTTC.

This chain uses TRBV6-2 or TRBV6-3 with TRBJ1-1; 7 bases match TRBD1. Germline CDR1 is MNHEY and CDR2 is SVGEGT. There are 15 residues in the CDR3. V was clipped by 5 bases and J by 5 bases; unmatched bases: 11. The CDR3 sequence: CASSHPTAGGTEAFF. CDR3 sequence (DNA): TGTGCCAGCAGTCACCCCACAGCAGGGGGGACTGAAGCTTTCTTT.

The V call is TRBV2, the J call TRBJ1-5, with 7 bases matching TRBD1. CDR1 is SNHLY, CDR2 FYNNEI, per germline. This CDR3 contains 14 residues. The ends lost 3 bases at V and 10 bases at J; junction bases unmatched: 9. CDR3 residues: CASSEEQGRHPQHF. As DNA, the CDR3 is TGTGCCAGCAGTGAGGAACAGGGGAGACATCCCCAGCATTTT.

This sequence joins TRBV6-6 and TRBJ2-5, with 10 bases identical to TRBD1. V lost 5 bases and J lost 6; bases outside the gene matches: 12. Germline V gene sequence: CDR1 MNHNY, CDR2 SVGAGI (reference sequence). The CDR3 extends over 16 amino acids. The DNA for the CDR3 is TGTGCCAGCAGTGCACCGGGACAGGGGTCAATACAGACCCAGTACTTC. Translating gives CASSAPGQGSIQTQYF.

The chain carries TRBV5-6 and TRBJ2-7; 7 bases line up with TRBD1. Germline lookup yields CDR1 SGHDT and CDR2 YYEEEE. The J segment lost 2 bases and the V segment lost 5 bases, leaving 7 bases of the junction unmatched. This CDR3 has 14 residues. This CDR3 reads CASSPRDRPYEQYF. The CDR3 nucleotides are TGTGCCAGCAGTCCCCGGGACAGACCCTACGAGCAGTACTTC.

The chain is built from TRBV19 and TRBJ1-5; the match to TRBD1 covers 9 bases. The trim removed 6 bases at V and 6 bases at J, leaving 6 bases unmatched. The CDR3 consists of 14 residues. Germline CDR1 is LNHDA and CDR2 is SQIVND (reference sequence). This chain's CDR3 is CASRGQGLGQPQHF. The DNA of the CDR3 is TGTGCCAGTAGGGGACAGGGTTTGGGTCAGCCCCAGCATTTT.

The rearrangement joins TRBV9 to TRBJ2-7; 11 nucleotides align to TRBD2. Germline V gene lookup returns CDR1 SGDLS and CDR2 YYNGEE. This CDR3 has 14 residues. V gave up 1 base and J gave up 6 bases; unmatched junction bases: 3. The CDR3 protein is CASSVTSGSIEQYF. As DNA, the CDR3 is TGTGCCAGCAGCGTAACTAGCGGGAGTATCGAGCAGTACTTC.

V gene TRBV4-3 combines with J gene TRBJ2-1; the D gene is possibly TRBD1 (6 bases). Trimming took off 0 bases at V and 6 bases at J, with 9 bases between the two ends. The germline V gene encodes CDR1 LGHNA and CDR2 YSLEER. This CDR3 is 14 amino acids long. CDR3: CASSQEQQGNEQFF. The CDR3 DNA follows: TGCGCCAGCAGCCAAGAACAACAGGGCAATGAGCAGTTCTTC.

This sequence joins TRBV7-2 and TRBJ2-6, with no clear D. CDR1 SGHTA and CDR2 FQGNSA come from the germline V gene. This CDR3 comprises 15 residues. Trimming removed 2 bases from V and 0 bases from J, with 5 bases in between. In nucleotides, the CDR3 is TGTGCCAGCAGCTTAAGGAGCTCTGGGGCCAACGTCCTGACTTTC. It specifies CASSLRSSGANVLTF.

J is TRBJ2-5 and V is TRBV5-1; 7 nucleotides match TRBD2. J was trimmed by 2 bases and V by 4 bases; bases with no gene match: 5. The CDR3 runs to 14 residues. Per the germline V gene, CDR1 is SGHRS and CDR2 is YFSETQ. The CDR3 spells CASSAQGGQETQYF. DNA of the CDR3: TGCGCCAGCAGCGCCCAGGGAGGGCAAGAGACCCAGTACTTC.

This clone was recorded once. This sequence joins TRBV5-1 and TRBJ1-2, with 9 bases that match TRBD1. The J segment lost 2 bases and the V segment lost 3 bases, leaving 2 bases of the junction unmatched. CDR1 is SGHRS, CDR2 YFSETQ, per germline. The CDR3 spans 14 residues. DNA of the CDR3: TGCGCCAGCAGCTGGGACAGGGTAAACTATGGCTACACCTTC. This sequence encodes CASSWDRVNYGYTF.

The chain joins TRBV5-1 to TRBJ2-7; D call uncertain. Germline V lookup: CDR1 SGHRS, CDR2 YFSETQ. There are 14 residues in the CDR3. Trimming pared 5 bases from V and 0 bases from J, leaving 12 bases between. In DNA, the CDR3 is TGCGCCAGCAGGGTGGGCGTCACCTCCTACGAGCAGTACTTC. Translation: CASRVGVTSYEQYF.